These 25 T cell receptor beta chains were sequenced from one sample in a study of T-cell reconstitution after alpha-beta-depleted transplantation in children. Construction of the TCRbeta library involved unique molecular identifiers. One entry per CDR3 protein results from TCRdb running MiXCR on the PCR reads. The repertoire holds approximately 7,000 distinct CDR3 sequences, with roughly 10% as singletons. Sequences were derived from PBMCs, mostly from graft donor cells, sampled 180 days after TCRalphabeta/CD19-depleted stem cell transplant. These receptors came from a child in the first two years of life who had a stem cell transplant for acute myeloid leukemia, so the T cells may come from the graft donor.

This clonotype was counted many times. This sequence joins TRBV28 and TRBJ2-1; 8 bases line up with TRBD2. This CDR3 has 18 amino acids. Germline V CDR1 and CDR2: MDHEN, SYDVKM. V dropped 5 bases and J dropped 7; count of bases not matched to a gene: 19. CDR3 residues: CASSPGLPSGWGLNEQFF. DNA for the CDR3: TGTGCCAGCAGTCCAGGACTGCCTAGCGGGTGGGGGCTTAATGAGCAGTTCTTC.

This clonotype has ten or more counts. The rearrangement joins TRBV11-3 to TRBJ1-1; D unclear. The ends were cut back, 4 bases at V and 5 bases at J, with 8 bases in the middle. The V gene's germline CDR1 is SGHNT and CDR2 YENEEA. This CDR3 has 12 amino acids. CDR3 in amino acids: CASSSQATEAFF. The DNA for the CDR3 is TGTGCCAGCAGCTCACAAGCTACTGAAGCTTTCTTT.

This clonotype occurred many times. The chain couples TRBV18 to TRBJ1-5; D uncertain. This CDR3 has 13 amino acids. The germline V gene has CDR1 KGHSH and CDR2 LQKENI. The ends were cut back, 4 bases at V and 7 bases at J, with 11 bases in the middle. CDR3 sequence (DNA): TGTGCCAGCTCACTCCCGGGAACCCAGCCCCAGCATTTT. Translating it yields CASSLPGTQPQHF.

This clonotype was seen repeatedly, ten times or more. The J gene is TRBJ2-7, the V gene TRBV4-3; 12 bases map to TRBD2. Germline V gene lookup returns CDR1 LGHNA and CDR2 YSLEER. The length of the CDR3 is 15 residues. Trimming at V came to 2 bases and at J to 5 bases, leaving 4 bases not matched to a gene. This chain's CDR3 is CASSQLGLAGNEQYF. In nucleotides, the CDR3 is TGCGCCAGCAGCCAATTGGGACTAGCGGGCAACGAGCAGTACTTC.

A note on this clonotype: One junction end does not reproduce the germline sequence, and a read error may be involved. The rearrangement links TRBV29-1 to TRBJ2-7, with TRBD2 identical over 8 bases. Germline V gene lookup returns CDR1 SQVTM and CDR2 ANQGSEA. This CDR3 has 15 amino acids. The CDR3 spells CSAAFLPAGEGEQHF. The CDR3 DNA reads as TGCAGCGCGGCTTTCCTCCCAGCGGGAGAGGGCGAGCAGCACTTC.

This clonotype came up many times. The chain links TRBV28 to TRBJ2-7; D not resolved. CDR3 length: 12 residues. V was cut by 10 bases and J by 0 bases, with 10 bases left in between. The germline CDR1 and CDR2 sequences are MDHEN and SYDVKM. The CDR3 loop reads CATQAVSYEQYF. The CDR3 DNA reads TGTGCCACCCAGGCGGTCTCCTACGAGCAGTACTTC.

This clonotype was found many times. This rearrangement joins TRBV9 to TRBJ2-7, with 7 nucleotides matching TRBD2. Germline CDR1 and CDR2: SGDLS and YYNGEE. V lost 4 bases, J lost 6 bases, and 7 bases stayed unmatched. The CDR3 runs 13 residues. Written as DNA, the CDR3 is TGTGCCAGCAGCCCATCAGCGGGACGCGAGCAGTACTTC. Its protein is CASSPSAGREQYF.

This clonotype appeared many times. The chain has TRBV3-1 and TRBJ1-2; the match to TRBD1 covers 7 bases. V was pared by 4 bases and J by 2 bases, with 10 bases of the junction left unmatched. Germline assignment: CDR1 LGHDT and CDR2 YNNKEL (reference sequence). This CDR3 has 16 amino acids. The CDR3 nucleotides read TGTGCCAGCAGCCGCCGCGTTAGGGACAGCAACTATGGCTACACCTTC. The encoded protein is CASSRRVRDSNYGYTF.

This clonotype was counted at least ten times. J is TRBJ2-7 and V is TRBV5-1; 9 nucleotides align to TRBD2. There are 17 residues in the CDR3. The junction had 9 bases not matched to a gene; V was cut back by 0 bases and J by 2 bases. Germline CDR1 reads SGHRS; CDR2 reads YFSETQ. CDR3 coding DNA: TGCGCCAGCAGCTTGGCCTCGGGGCTAGCGGGAACCTACGAGCAGTACTTC. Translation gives CASSLASGLAGTYEQYF.

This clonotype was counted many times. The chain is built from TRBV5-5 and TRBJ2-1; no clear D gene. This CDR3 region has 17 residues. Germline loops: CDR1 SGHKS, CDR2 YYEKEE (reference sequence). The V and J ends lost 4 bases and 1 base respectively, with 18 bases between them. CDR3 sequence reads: CASSRFRWGWSYNEQFF. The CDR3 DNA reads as TGTGCCAGCAGCCGATTCCGTTGGGGTTGGTCCTACAATGAGCAGTTCTTC.

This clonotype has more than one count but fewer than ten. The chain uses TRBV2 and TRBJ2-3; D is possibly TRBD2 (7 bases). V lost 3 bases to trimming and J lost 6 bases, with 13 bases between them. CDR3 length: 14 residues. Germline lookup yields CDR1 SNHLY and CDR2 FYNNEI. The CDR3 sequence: CASSDVGGGDTQYF. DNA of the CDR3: TGTGCCAGCAGTGATGTTGGGGGGGGCGATACGCAGTATTTT.

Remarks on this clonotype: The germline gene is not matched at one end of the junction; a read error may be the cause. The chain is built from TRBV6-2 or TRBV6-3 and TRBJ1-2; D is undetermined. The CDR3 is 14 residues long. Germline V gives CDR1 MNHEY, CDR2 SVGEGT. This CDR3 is CACSYSKHAYGYTF. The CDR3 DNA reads TGTGCCTGCAGTTACTCCAAGCACGCATATGGCTACACCTTC.

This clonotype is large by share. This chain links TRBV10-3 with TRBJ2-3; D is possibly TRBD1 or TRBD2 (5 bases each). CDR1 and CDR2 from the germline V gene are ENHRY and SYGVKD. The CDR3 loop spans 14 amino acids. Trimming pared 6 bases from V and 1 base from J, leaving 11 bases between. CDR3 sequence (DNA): TGTGCCATCAGACCGGGACCCGGCACAGATACGCAGTATTTT. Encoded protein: CAIRPGPGTDTQYF.

The CDR3 region has the DNA TGTGCCACCAGCAGAGAGTTGGGAGGGCACGAGCAGTACTTC. Translated, it gives CATSRELGGHEQYF. V is TRBV15 and J is TRBJ2-7; 7 nucleotides match TRBD2. The CDR3 runs 14 residues. J lost 5 bases, V lost 0 bases, and 4 bases had no gene match. The germline gives CDR1 LNHNV, CDR2 YYDKDF (reference sequence).

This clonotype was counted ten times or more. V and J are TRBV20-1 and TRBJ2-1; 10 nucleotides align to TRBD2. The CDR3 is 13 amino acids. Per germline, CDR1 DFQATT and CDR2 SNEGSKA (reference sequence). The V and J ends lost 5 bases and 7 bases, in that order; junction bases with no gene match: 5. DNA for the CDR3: TGCAGTGCTCTAGCGGGAGTCTGGAATGAGCAGTTCTTC. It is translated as CSALAGVWNEQFF.

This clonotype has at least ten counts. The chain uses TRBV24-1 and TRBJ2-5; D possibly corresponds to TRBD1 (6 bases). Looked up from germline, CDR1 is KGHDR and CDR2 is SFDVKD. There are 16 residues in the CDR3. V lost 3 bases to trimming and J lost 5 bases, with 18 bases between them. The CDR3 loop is CATSDPGTKTGETQYF. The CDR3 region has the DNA TGTGCCACCAGTGATCCCGGGACAAAAACGGGGGAGACCCAGTACTTC.

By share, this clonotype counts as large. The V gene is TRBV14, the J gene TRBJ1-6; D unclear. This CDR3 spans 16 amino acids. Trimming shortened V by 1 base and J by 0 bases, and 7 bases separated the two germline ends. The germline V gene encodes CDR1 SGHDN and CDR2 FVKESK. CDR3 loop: CASSQVGSSYNSPLHF. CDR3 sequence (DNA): TGTGCCAGCAGCCAAGTCGGGAGCTCCTATAATTCACCCCTCCACTTT.

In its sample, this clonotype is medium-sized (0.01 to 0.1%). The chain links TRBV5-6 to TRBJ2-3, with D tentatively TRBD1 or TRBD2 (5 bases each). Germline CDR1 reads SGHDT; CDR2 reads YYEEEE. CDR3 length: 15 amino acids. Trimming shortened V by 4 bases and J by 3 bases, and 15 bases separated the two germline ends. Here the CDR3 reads CASSGTAPRTDTQYF. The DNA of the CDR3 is TGTGCCAGCAGCGGGACGGCCCCCCGGACAGATACGCAGTATTTT. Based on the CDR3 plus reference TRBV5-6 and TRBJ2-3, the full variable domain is DAGVTQSPTHLIKTRGQQVTLRCSPKSGHDTVSWYQQALGQGPQFIFQYYEEEERQRGNFPDRFSGHQFPNYSSELNVNALLLGDSALYLCASSGTAPRTDTQYFGPGTRLTVL.

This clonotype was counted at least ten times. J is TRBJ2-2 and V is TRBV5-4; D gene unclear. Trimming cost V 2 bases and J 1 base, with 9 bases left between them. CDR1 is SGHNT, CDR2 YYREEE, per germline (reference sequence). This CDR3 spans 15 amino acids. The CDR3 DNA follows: TGTGCCAGCAGCTTTTCATCAGGGAACACCGGGGAGCTGTTTTTT. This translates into CASSFSSGNTGELFF.

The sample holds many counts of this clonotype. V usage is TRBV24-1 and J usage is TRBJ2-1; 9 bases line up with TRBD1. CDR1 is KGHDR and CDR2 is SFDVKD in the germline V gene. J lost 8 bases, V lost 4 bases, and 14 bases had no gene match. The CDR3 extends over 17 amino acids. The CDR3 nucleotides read TGTGCCACCAGTGACACGTGGGGACAGGGATCAGGCTATGAGCAGTTCTTC. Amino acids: CATSDTWGQGSGYEQFF.

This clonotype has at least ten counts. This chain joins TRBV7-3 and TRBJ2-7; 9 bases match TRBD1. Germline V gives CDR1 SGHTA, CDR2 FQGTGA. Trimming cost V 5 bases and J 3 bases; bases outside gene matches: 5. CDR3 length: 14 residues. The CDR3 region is CASSQTGGNYEQYF. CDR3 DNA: TGTGCCAGCAGCCAGACAGGGGGTAACTACGAGCAGTACTTC.

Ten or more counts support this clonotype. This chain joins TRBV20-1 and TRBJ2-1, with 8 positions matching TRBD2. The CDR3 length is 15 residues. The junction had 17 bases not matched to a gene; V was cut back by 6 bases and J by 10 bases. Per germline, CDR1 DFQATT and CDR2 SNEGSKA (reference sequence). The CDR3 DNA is TGCAGTGCCCGACGGCTTTACGGGAGGGCCGTAGAGCAGTTCTTC. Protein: CSARRLYGRAVEQFF.

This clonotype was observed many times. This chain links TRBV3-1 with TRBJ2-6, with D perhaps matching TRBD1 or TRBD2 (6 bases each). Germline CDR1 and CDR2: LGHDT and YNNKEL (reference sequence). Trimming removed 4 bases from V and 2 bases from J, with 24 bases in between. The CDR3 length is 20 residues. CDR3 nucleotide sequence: TGTGCCAGCAGCCGGAGGGGCGCAGGGGTGTTGCGGACTGGGGCCAACGTCCTGACTTTC. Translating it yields CASSRRGAGVLRTGANVLTF.

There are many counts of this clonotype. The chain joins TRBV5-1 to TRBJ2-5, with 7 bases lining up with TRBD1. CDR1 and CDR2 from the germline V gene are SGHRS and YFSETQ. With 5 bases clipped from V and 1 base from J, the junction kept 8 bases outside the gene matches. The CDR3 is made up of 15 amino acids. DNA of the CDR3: TGCGCCAGCAGGCCGGGACAGATGGTCCAAGAGACCCAGTACTTC. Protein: CASRPGQMVQETQYF.

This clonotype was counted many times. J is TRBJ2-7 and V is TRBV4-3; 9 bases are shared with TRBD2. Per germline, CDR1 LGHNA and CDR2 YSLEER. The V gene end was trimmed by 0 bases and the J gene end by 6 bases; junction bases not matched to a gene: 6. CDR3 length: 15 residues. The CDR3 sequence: CASSQELAGNAEQYF. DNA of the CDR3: TGCGCCAGCAGCCAAGAACTAGCGGGTAACGCCGAGCAGTACTTC.